Listed here are 19 T cell receptor beta chains from one sample, sequenced in a study of CD8 T cells in Susac syndrome. After extraction with the RNeasy kit, roughly 0.45 to 1 ug of the RNA was reverse transcribed using random hexamers. TCRdb re-analysed the immunoSEQ multiplex PCR reads in MiXCR, keeping a single row per CDR3 protein. The sample lists about 190,000 distinct CDR3 sequences; over 85% were seen once. The sample taken for sequencing was CD4+ T cells from PBMCs. Receptors originate from a human donor in good health.

The chain is built from TRBV4-3 and TRBJ2-2; D is possibly TRBD2 (6 bases). Trimming pared 1 base from V and 4 bases from J, leaving 16 bases between. The CDR3 loop spans 17 amino acids. Germline V CDR1 and CDR2: LGHNA, YSLEER. This CDR3 is CASSQASGKGGTGELFF. The CDR3 nucleotides are TGCGCCAGCAGCCAAGCTTCGGGAAAGGGAGGCACCGGGGAGCTGTTTTTT.

The genes are TRBV9 and TRBJ2-6; no clear D. Germline V CDR1 and CDR2: SGDLS, YYNGEE. The CDR3 contains 15 residues. Trimming pared 4 bases from V and 4 bases from J, leaving 12 bases between. The CDR3 is CASSPTVAGANVLTF. The CDR3, as DNA: TGTGCCAGCAGCCCCACGGTGGCAGGGGCCAACGTCCTGACTTTC.

Here the CDR3 reads CASSLLGDRGGMDEQYV. The CDR3 DNA reads as TGTGCCAGCAGCTTGCTGGGGGACAGGGGTGGAATGGACGAGCAGTACGTC. The chain carries TRBV5-6 and TRBJ2-7; 10 bases line up with TRBD1. Germline loops: CDR1 SGHDT, CDR2 YYEEEE. This CDR3 spans 17 amino acids. The trim removed 1 base at V and 5 bases at J, leaving 12 bases unmatched.

This sequence joins TRBV7-9 and TRBJ1-1, with 10 bases matching TRBD1. The V gene end was trimmed by 5 bases and the J gene end by 7 bases; junction bases not matched to a gene: 7. CDR1 and CDR2 from the germline V gene are SEHNR and FQNEAQ (reference sequence). The CDR3 is 14 residues long. CDR3 bases: TGTGCCAGCAGCCGACAGGGGGCCAAGGTTGAAGCTTTCTTT. Residues: CASSRQGAKVEAFF.

The rearrangement uses TRBV16 and TRBJ2-7, with TRBD2 as a possible D gene (7 bases). The CDR3 totals 12 residues. CDR1 is KGHSY, CDR2 FQNENV, per germline. Trimming stripped 4 bases from V and 7 bases from J, with 11 bases between. The CDR3 nucleotides are TGTGCCAGCAGCCGGGAGGGGGGTGAGCAGTACGTC. Translating it yields CASSREGGEQYV.

This clonotype was picked up one time. The chain employs TRBV9 and TRBJ2-3, with a tentative D call TRBD1 (6 bases). V was cut by 3 bases and J by 3 bases, with 11 bases left in between. Germline V lookup: CDR1 SGDLS, CDR2 YYNGEE. The CDR3 has 14 amino acids. The CDR3 spells CASSATGRTDTQYF. For the CDR3, the DNA is TGTGCCAGCAGCGCGACAGGACGAACAGATACGCAGTATTTT.

This clonotype came up a few times. The gene calls are TRBV6-6 and TRBJ2-1, with D possibly TRBD1 on 5 matching bases. The CDR3 is 12 amino acids. Germline V gene sequence: CDR1 MNHNY, CDR2 SVGAGI (reference sequence). Between the trimmed V and J ends, which lost 4 bases and 7 bases, there was a span of 8 bases. CDR3 DNA sequence: TGTGCCAGCAGTTTCAGGGATAATGAGCAGTTCTTC. Translated: CASSFRDNEQFF.

The V gene is TRBV29-1, the J gene TRBJ2-5; tentative D call: TRBD2 (6 bases). V was cut by 5 bases and J by 4 bases, with 17 bases left in between. This CDR3 region has 14 residues. Per germline, CDR1 SQVTM and CDR2 ANQGSEA. The CDR3 coding sequence is TGCAGCGTTTCCCCCGGAGCCGGGGGAGAGACCCAGTACTTC. It specifies CSVSPGAGGETQYF.

The chain combines TRBV19 with TRBJ2-3; no clear D. From germline, CDR1 is LNHDA and CDR2 SQIVND (reference sequence). V was cut by 3 bases and J by 2 bases, with 3 bases left in between. This CDR3 has 12 residues. The chain's CDR3 is CASSISTDTQYF. The CDR3, as DNA: TGTGCCAGTAGTATCTCCACAGATACGCAGTATTTT. Full variable domain (rest looked up from reference TRBV19 and TRBJ2-3): DGGITQSPKYLFRKEGQNVTLSCEQNLNHDAMYWYRQDPGQGLRLIYYSQIVNDFQKGDIAEGYSVSREKKESFPLTVTSAQKNPTAFYLCASSISTDTQYFGPGTRLTVL.

This sequence joins TRBV27 and TRBJ2-2, with 12 bases fitting TRBD2. The J segment lost 4 bases and the V segment lost 3 bases, leaving 9 bases of the junction unmatched. Per germline, CDR1 MNHEY and CDR2 SMNVEV (reference sequence). The CDR3 covers 18 residues. CDR3 sequence: CASSFPGLAGLGTGELFF. The CDR3 DNA sequence: TGTGCCAGCAGTTTCCCCGGACTAGCGGGGCTTGGCACCGGGGAGCTGTTTTTT.

This sequence joins TRBV27 and TRBJ1-1, with D possibly being TRBD1 (5 bases). CDR3 size: 10 residues. Germline V gives CDR1 MNHEY, CDR2 SMNVEV (reference sequence). V lost 9 bases, J lost 8 bases, and 10 bases lay in between. The CDR3 nucleotides read TGTGCCAGTGACAGACCCGAAGCTTTCTTT. This gives the protein CASDRPEAFF.

The sample holds one count of this clonotype. The chain combines TRBV18 with TRBJ2-1; a weak D match, TRBD1 (5 bases). The CDR3 contains 15 residues. V shed 6 bases and J shed 13 bases, with 25 bases lying between them. Germline values: CDR1 KGHSH, CDR2 LQKENI. The CDR3: CASSPQGIFQSVQFF. Written as DNA, the CDR3 is TGTGCCAGCTCGCCCCAGGGTATTTTCCAATCCGTCCAGTTCTTC. Using reference TRBV18 and TRBJ2-1 for the parts outside the CDR3, the full variable domain is NAGVMQNPRHLVRRRGQEARLRCSPMKGHSHVYWYRQLPEEGLKFMVYLQKENIIDESGMPKERFSAEFPKEGPSILRIQQVVRGDSAAYFCASSPQGIFQSVQFFGPGTRLTVL.

The chain is built from TRBV29-1 and TRBJ1-1; D gene ambiguous. Germline CDR1 and CDR2: SQVTM and ANQGSEA. The V and J ends lost 4 bases and 4 bases respectively, with 7 bases between them. CDR3 length equals 11 residues. The CDR3 DNA follows: TGCAGCGTTGGTTTTACCACTGAAGCTTTCTTT. This gives the protein CSVGFTTEAFF.

V is TRBV4-2 and J is TRBJ1-1; D not certain. CDR1 and CDR2 (germline): LGHNA, YNFKEQ. The CDR3 is 15 residues long. Trimming pared 2 bases from V and 1 base from J, leaving 11 bases between. The CDR3 here is CASSQYREQNTEAFF. CDR3 DNA sequence: TGTGCCAGCAGCCAATATAGGGAGCAGAACACTGAAGCTTTCTTT.

V gene TRBV7-8 combines with J gene TRBJ2-2, with 8 bases matching TRBD2. With V trimmed by 5 bases and J by 6 bases, 11 bases remained unmatched. Germline V gives CDR1 SGHVS, CDR2 FQNEAQ. The CDR3 extends over 16 amino acids. CDR3 residues: CASSPISGGRAGELFF. For the CDR3, the DNA is TGTGCCAGCAGCCCTATAAGCGGGGGCCGGGCCGGGGAGCTGTTTTTT.

The rearrangement links TRBV3-1 to TRBJ1-2; 9 bases line up with TRBD1. Germline V CDR1 and CDR2: LGHDT, YNNKEL (reference sequence). There are 14 residues in the CDR3. V lost 6 bases and J lost 6; bases outside the gene matches: 8. The DNA for the CDR3 is TGTGCCAGCAGGCGACAGGGGGTTCGAGATGGCTACACCTTC. Translation: CASRRQGVRDGYTF.

This chain uses TRBV7-8 with TRBJ2-7, with 7 bases identical to TRBD2. The germline gives CDR1 SGHVS, CDR2 FQNEAQ. The CDR3 runs 14 residues. Trimming cost V 1 base and J 6 bases; bases outside gene matches: 6. The CDR3 spells CASSLGGGVPEQYV. The CDR3 coding sequence is TGTGCCAGCAGCTTAGGGGGGGGTGTGCCCGAGCAGTACGTC.

This chain uses TRBV28 with TRBJ1-3, with unresolved D. Germline CDR1 and CDR2: MDHEN and SYDVKM. Trimming took off 7 bases at V and 4 bases at J, with 5 bases between the two ends. The CDR3 contains 11 residues. This CDR3 reads CASNEGNTIYF. The CDR3 bases are TGTGCCAGCAACGAAGGAAACACCATATATTTT. The whole variable domain, filled in from reference TRBV28 and TRBJ1-3, reads DVKVTQSSRYLVKRTGEKVFLECVQDMDHENMFWYRQDPGLGLRLIYFSYDVKMKEKGDIPEGYSVSREKKERFSLILESASTNQTSMYLCASNEGNTIYFGEGSWLTVV.

The chain couples TRBV20-1 to TRBJ1-6, with D possibly matching TRBD1 (6 bases). The CDR3 extends over 14 amino acids. Trimming removed 7 bases from V and 10 bases from J, with 20 bases in between. CDR1 DFQATT and CDR2 SNEGSKA come from the germline V gene (reference sequence). CDR3 nucleotide sequence: TGCAGTGTACACCGGGACGCTCAGGGGTCACCCCTCCACTTT. Protein sequence: CSVHRDAQGSPLHF.